Listed here are 14 T cell receptor beta chains from one sample, sequenced in a study of blood T cell repertoires in COVID-19. Profiled with immunoSEQ multiplex PCR; TCRdb holds only in-frame clones, not every one. The data contain 70,000 or so clones, about nine tenths of them singletons. Material for sequencing was peripheral blood. The receptors here all came from a man between 70 and 80 years old with active or convalescent COVID-19.

This chain joins TRBV28 and TRBJ1-1; D possibly corresponds to TRBD1 (5 bases). The ends were cut back, 1 base at V and 11 bases at J, with 14 bases in the middle. This CDR3 is built from 13 residues. The germline CDR1 and CDR2 sequences are MDHEN and SYDVKM. The CDR3 nucleotides are TGTGCCAGCAGTTTATTTGCCGGACAATTCGCTTTCTTT. Protein sequence: CASSLFAGQFAFF.

J is TRBJ2-3 and V is TRBV12-5, with D possibly matching TRBD1 (6 bases). Germline CDR1 LGHNT, CDR2 FRNRAP. V lost 5 bases to trimming and J lost 2 bases, with 17 bases between them. The CDR3 is 16 residues long. The CDR3 region has the DNA TGTGCTAGTGGTACTGGGACAACCACCTTCACAGATACGCAGTATTTT. Translation: CASGTGTTTFTDTQYF.

The chain uses TRBV14 and TRBJ2-7; tentative D call: TRBD1 (6 bases). CDR3 length equals 13 residues. Trimming removed 6 bases at V and 0 bases at J, with 9 bases between. Germline V gene data show CDR1 as SGHDN and CDR2 as FVKESK. The CDR3 protein is CASSRTDSYEQYF. The CDR3 DNA is TGTGCCAGCAGTAGGACAGACTCCTACGAGCAGTACTTC.

The V and J genes are TRBV28 and TRBJ1-1, with D unresolved. The V end lost 5 bases, the J end lost 7 bases, and 17 bases lay between the germline ends. Germline V gene data show CDR1 as MDHEN and CDR2 as SYDVKM. This CDR3 contains 14 residues. The CDR3 protein is CASSMQNSGDEAFF. The CDR3 DNA is TGTGCCAGCAGTATGCAAAACTCAGGCGATGAAGCTTTCTTT.

The rearrangement uses TRBV11-2 and TRBJ2-3, with a possible D match to TRBD2 (5 bases). CDR1 and CDR2 from the germline V gene are SGHAT and FQNNGV. The CDR3 is 14 residues long. V lost 7 bases and J lost 2, with 13 bases in between. Here the CDR3 reads CASTSRVFTDTQYF. The CDR3 coding sequence is TGTGCCAGCACCTCGAGGGTTTTCACAGATACGCAGTATTTT.

V usage is TRBV28 and J usage is TRBJ2-5, with a tentative D call TRBD1 (5 bases). The germline V and J ends were trimmed by 7 bases and 7 bases, with 13 bases remaining between them. The CDR3 is 12 amino acids. In germline, CDR1 is MDHEN, CDR2 SYDVKM. CDR3 region: CASIKGQGTQYF. The CDR3, as DNA: TGTGCCAGCATTAAGGGGCAGGGGACCCAGTACTTC.

V gene TRBV9 combines with J gene TRBJ2-7, with TRBD1 matching over 9 bases. V shed 2 bases and J 5 bases; nucleotides not matched to a gene: 8. The V gene's germline CDR1 is SGDLS and CDR2 YYNGEE. The CDR3 consists of 15 residues. The CDR3 DNA is TGTGCCAGCAGCGTTGAGGGACAGGGTAAAGACGAGCAGTACTTC. As protein: CASSVEGQGKDEQYF.

This clone was recorded a few times. This chain uses TRBV28 with TRBJ1-1; TRBD1 might be the D (6 bases). Germline loops: CDR1 MDHEN, CDR2 SYDVKM. The V and J ends lost 3 bases and 11 bases respectively, with 13 bases between them. CDR3 length: 12 amino acids. CDR3 sequence: CASSFSGTRAFF. The CDR3 DNA sequence: TGTGCCAGCAGTTTTTCCGGGACACGGGCTTTCTTT. The whole variable domain, filled in from reference TRBV28 and TRBJ1-1, reads DVKVTQSSRYLVKRTGEKVFLECVQDMDHENMFWYRQDPGLGLRLIYFSYDVKMKEKGDIPEGYSVSREKKERFSLILESASTNQTSMYLCASSFSGTRAFFGQGTRLTVV.

There are a few counts of this clone. The chain carries TRBV4-1 and TRBJ1-1, with D possibly matching TRBD1 (5 bases). Germline V CDR1 and CDR2: MGHRA, YSYEKL. V was cut by 1 base and J by 4 bases, with 16 bases left in between. The CDR3 is 16 amino acids. The DNA for the CDR3 is TGCGCCAGCAGCCAAGGGTCAGGGCAGGGTCTCACTGAAGCTTTCTTT. As protein: CASSQGSGQGLTEAFF.

For the CDR3, the DNA is TGTGCCAGCAGTTCAGGGGCCCTAGGGTTAACAGATACGCAGTATTTT. This encodes CASSSGALGLTDTQYF. This chain uses TRBV28 with TRBJ2-3; tentative D call: TRBD1 (6 bases). The germline CDR1 and CDR2 sequences are MDHEN and SYDVKM. V lost 4 bases and J 3 bases, leaving 17 bases between the germline ends. The CDR3 totals 16 residues.

The CDR3, as DNA: TGTGCCAGCAGTTTAGGTGCGGCCGTGGGCACTGAAGCTTTCTTT. Its protein product is CASSLGAAVGTEAFF. The V and J genes are TRBV28 and TRBJ1-1, with D unclear. Looked up from germline, CDR1 is MDHEN and CDR2 is SYDVKM. V was cut by 2 bases and J by 4 bases, with 14 bases left in between. The CDR3 spans 15 residues.

This chain uses TRBV4-3 with TRBJ1-4; D ambiguous. CDR1 and CDR2 from the germline V gene are LGHNA and YSLEER. The length of the CDR3 is 17 residues. Deletions cut 1 base from V and 4 bases from J, with 16 bases between. The CDR3 nucleotides read TGCGCCAGCAGCCAAGGGAGCGGGGTCGAGCTTAATGAAAAACTGTTTTTT. As protein: CASSQGSGVELNEKLFF.

The chain is built from TRBV30 and TRBJ2-3; D remains ambiguous. The CDR3 sequence is 14 residues long. Germline CDR1 is GTSNPN and CDR2 is SVGIG (reference sequence). V gave up 0 bases and J gave up 2 bases, with 9 bases separating them. The CDR3 reads CAWSVLVPTDTQYF. Here the CDR3 DNA reads TGTGCCTGGAGTGTACTTGTCCCCACAGATACGCAGTATTTT.

The chain combines TRBV19 with TRBJ1-1; D is undetermined. V lost 4 bases, J lost 6 bases, and 12 bases lay in between. Germline assignment: CDR1 LNHDA and CDR2 SQIVND (reference sequence). The length of the CDR3 is 13 residues. The CDR3 DNA reads as TGTGCCAGTAGTAGAGGCCGACCGGCTGAAGCTTTCTTT. Its translation is CASSRGRPAEAFF.